This T cell receptor (beta chain) was captured by sequencing in a study of blood T cell repertoires in COVID-19. Study overall: T cells, B-cell-depleted T cells, or PBMCs provided the cDNA or gDNA that served as material.

Adults between about 18 and 95 years of age took part from 24 US areas. In this sample, this clone turned up a few times. Clones were read by immunoSEQ multiplex PCR, and TCRdb kept only the in-frame ones, dropping some. The sample includes 88,000 or so clones, 85% to 90% of them seen just once. This CDR3 has 22 residues. J was trimmed by 0 bases and V by 0 bases; bases with no gene match: 16. CDR1 and CDR2 (germline): SGHNT, YENEEA. This receptor was identified in a woman in her fifties or sixties with acute COVID-19. The sequencing sample was made of PBMCs or T cells enriched from blood (not recorded which). J is TRBJ2-2 and V is TRBV11-3, with 10 bases matching TRBD1. CDR3 in amino acids: CASSLERVMYRQGAPNTGELFF. The CDR3 DNA follows: TGTGCCAGCAGCTTAGAGCGCGTTATGTATAGACAGGGGGCGCCGAACACCGGGGAGCTGTTTTTT.